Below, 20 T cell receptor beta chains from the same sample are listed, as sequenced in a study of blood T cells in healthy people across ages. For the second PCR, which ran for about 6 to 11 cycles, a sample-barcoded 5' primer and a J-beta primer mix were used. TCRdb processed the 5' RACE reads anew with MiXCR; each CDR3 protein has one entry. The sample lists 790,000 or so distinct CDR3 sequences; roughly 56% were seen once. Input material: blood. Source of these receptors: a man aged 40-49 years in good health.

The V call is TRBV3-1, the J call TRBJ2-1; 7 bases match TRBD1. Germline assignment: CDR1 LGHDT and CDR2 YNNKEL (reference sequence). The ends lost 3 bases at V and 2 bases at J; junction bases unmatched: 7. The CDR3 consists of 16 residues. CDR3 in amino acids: CASSHGDRAAYNEQFF. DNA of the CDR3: TGTGCCAGCAGCCACGGAGACAGGGCCGCCTACAATGAGCAGTTCTTC.

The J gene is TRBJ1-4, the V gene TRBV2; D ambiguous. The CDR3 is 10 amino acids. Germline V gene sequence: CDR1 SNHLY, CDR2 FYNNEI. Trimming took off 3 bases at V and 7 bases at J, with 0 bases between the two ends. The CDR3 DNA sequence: TGTGCCAGCAGTGATGAAAAACTGTTTTTT. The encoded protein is CASSDEKLFF.

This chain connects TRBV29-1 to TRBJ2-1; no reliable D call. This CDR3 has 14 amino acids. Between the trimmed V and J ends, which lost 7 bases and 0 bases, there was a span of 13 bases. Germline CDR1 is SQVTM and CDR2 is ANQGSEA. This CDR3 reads CSAHRSSSYNEQFF. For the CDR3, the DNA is TGCAGCGCCCATCGGAGCAGCTCCTACAATGAGCAGTTCTTC.

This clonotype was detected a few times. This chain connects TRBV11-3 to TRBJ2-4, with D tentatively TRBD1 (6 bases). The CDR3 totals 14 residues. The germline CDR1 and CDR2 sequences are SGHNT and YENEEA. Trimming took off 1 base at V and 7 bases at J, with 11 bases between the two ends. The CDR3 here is CASSLGRGVNIQYF. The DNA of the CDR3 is TGTGCCAGCAGCTTAGGCAGGGGTGTCAACATTCAGTACTTC. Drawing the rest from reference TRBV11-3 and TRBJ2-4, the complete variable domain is EAGVVQSPRYKIIEKKQPVAFWCNPISGHNTLYWYLQNLGQGPELLIRYENEEAVDDSQLPKDRFSAERLKGVDSTLKIQPAELGDSAVYLCASSLGRGVNIQYFGAGTRLSVL.

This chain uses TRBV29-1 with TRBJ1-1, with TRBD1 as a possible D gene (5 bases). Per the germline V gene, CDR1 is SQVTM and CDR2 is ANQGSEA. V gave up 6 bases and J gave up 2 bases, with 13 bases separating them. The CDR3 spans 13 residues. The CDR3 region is CSVLGDLNTEAFF. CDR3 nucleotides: TGCAGCGTCCTCGGGGACCTTAACACTGAAGCTTTCTTT.

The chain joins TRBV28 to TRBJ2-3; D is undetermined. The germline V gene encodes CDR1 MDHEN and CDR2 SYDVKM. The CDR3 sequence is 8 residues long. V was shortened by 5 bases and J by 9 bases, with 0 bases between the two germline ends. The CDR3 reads CASSTQYF. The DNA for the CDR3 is TGTGCCAGCAGTACGCAGTATTTT.

CDR3 amino acids: CATSRRGETQYF. The CDR3 DNA follows: TGTGCCACCAGCAGGCGCGGCGAGACCCAGTACTTC. This rearrangement joins TRBV15 to TRBJ2-7, with D unclear. Near its end, the DNA agrees better with TRBJ2-5, so the J call may be wrong. CDR1 and CDR2 (germline): LNHNV, YYDKDF (reference sequence). The CDR3 spans 12 residues.

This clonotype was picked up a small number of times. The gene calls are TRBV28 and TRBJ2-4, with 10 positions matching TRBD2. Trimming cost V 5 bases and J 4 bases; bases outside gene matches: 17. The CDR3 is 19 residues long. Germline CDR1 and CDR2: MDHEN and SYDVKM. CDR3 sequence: CASSPLVLAGLTLKNIQYF. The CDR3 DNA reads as TGTGCCAGCAGTCCCCTGGTACTAGCGGGGCTAACCCTAAAAAACATTCAGTACTTC.

The CDR3 loop is CASSSPGARGETQYF. The CDR3 DNA is TGTGCCAGCAGCTCCCCCGGGGCGCGGGGAGAGACCCAGTACTTC. The chain links TRBV5-6 to TRBJ2-5, with D perhaps TRBD2 (6 bases). Trimming stripped 3 bases from V and 4 bases from J, with 16 bases between. The CDR3 spans 15 residues. The germline CDR1 and CDR2 sequences are SGHDT and YYEEEE.

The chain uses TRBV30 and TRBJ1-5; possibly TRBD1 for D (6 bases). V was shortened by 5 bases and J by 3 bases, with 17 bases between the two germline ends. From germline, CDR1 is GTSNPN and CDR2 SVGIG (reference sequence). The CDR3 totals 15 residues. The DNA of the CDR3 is TGTGCCTGGGGGCTAGGAGGGGGGAACAATCAGCCCCAGCATTTT. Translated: CAWGLGGGNNQPQHF.

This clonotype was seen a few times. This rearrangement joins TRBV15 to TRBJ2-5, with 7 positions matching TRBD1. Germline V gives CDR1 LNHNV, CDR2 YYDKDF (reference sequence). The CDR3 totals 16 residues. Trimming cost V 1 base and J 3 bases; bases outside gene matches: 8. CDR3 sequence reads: CATSRVVDRREETQYF. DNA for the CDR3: TGTGCCACCAGCAGAGTCGTGGACAGGCGGGAAGAGACCCAGTACTTC.

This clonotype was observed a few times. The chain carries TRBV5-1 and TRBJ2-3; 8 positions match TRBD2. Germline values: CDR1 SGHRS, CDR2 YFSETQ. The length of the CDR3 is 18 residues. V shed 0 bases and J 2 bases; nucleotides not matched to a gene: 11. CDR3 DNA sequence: TGCGCCAGCAGCTTGGAACCGGCCGGGGGGGGAAACACAGATACGCAGTATTTT. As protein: CASSLEPAGGGNTDTQYF.

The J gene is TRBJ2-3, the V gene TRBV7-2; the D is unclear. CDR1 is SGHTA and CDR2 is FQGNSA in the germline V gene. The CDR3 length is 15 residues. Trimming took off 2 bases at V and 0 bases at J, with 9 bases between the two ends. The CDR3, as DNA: TGTGCCAGCAGCTTAAGATTGGACAGCACAGATACGCAGTATTTT. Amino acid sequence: CASSLRLDSTDTQYF. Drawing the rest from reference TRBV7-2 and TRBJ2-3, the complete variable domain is GAGVSQSPSNKVTEKGKDVELRCDPISGHTALYWYRQSLGQGLEFLIYFQGNSAPDKSGLPSDRFSAERTGGSVSTLTIQRTQQEDSAVYLCASSLRLDSTDTQYFGPGTRLTVL.

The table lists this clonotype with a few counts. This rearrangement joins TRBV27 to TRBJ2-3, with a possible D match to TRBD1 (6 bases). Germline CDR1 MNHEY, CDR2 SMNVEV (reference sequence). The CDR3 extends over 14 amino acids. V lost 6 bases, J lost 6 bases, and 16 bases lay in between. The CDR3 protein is CASRIYRVSDTQYF. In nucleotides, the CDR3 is TGTGCCAGCAGGATTTACAGGGTCTCCGATACGCAGTATTTT.

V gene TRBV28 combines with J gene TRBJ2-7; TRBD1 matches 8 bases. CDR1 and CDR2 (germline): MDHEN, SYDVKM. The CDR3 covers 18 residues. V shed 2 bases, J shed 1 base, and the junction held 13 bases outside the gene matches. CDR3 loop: CASSLRWTGWRGSYEQYF. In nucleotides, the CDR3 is TGTGCCAGCAGTTTACGATGGACAGGGTGGCGCGGATCCTACGAGCAGTACTTC.

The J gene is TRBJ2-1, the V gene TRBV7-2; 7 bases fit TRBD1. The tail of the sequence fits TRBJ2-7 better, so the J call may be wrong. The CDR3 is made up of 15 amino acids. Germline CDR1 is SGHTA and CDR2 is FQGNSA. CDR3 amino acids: CASSAQPGQNYEQYF. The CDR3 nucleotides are TGTGCCAGCAGCGCCCAGCCGGGACAGAATTACGAGCAGTACTTC.

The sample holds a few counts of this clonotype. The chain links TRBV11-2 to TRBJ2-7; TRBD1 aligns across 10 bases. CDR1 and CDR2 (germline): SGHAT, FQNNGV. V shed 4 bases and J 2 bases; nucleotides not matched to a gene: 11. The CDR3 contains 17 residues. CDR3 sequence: CASSSRDRGLVAYEQYF. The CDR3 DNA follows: TGTGCCAGCAGCTCCCGGGACAGGGGCTTAGTGGCCTACGAGCAGTACTTC.

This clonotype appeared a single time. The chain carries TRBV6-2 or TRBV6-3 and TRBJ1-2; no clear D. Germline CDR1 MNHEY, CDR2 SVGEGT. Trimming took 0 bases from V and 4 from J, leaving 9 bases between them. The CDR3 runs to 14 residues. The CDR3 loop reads CASSYSAATYGYTF. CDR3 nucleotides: TGTGCCAGCAGTTACTCGGCAGCAACCTATGGCTACACCTTC.

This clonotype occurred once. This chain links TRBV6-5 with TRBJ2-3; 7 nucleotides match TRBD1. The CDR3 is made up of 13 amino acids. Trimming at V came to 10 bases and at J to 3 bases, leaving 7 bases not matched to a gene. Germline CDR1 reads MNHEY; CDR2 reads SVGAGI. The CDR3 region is CATSTGRTDTQYF. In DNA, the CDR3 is TGTGCCACCTCGACAGGGCGGACAGATACGCAGTATTTT.

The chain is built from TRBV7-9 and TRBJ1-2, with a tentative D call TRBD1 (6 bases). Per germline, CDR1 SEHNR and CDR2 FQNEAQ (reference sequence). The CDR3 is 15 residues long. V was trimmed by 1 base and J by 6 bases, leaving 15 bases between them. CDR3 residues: CASSLGPGTFDGYTF. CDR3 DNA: TGTGCCAGCAGCTTAGGTCCAGGGACATTCGATGGCTACACCTTC.